Below are 12 T cell receptor beta chains sequenced from a single sample in a study of T cells in Graves' hyperthyroidism and ophthalmopathy. RNA transcripts provided the source from which TCR beta CDR3 regions were amplified. A set of HTBI primers served as the primers for a first-round RT-PCR of the TCR CDR3. TCRdb itself ran the multiplex PCR reads through MiXCR, one entry per CDR3 protein. The sample has around 500,000 distinct CDR3 sequences; roughly 22% are singletons. Sequenced input: blood. Receptors originate from a woman aged 70-85 years with Graves' ophthalmopathy.

At least ten counts were recorded for this clonotype. The V gene is TRBV10-3, the J gene TRBJ2-1, with 7 bases lining up with TRBD2. CDR1 ENHRY and CDR2 SYGVKD come from the germline V gene. CDR3 length equals 15 residues. Trimming cost V 4 bases and J 0 bases; bases outside gene matches: 3. CDR3 amino acids: CAISGGTNSYNEQFF. The CDR3 DNA reads as TGTGCCATCAGTGGAGGGACTAACTCCTACAATGAGCAGTTCTTC.

This clonotype showed up just once. This chain uses TRBV12-3 or TRBV12-4 with TRBJ1-2; D is undetermined. Trimming took off 2 bases at V and 2 bases at J, with 6 bases between the two ends. The CDR3 consists of 13 residues. The CDR3 region is CASSLSLNYGYTF. The CDR3 DNA is TGTGCCAGCAGTTTAAGCCTAAACTATGGCTACACCTTC.

This clonotype was seen a few times. The V call is TRBV5-1, the J call TRBJ2-1; D not certain. The CDR3 has 16 amino acids. Germline CDR1 SGHRS, CDR2 YFSETQ. V was cut by 2 bases and J by 9 bases, with 21 bases left in between. DNA for the CDR3: TGCGCCAGCAGCTTTGGGGTTCGGAAAGGGCCATCTGAGCAGTTCTTC. The encoded protein is CASSFGVRKGPSEQFF.

The sample holds a few counts of this clonotype. This chain uses TRBV19 with TRBJ1-2, with a weak D call TRBD1 (6 bases). Germline V gene lookup returns CDR1 LNHDA and CDR2 SQIVND (reference sequence). Deletions cut 7 bases from V and 4 bases from J, with 16 bases between. The CDR3 consists of 14 residues. Here the CDR3 DNA reads TGTGCCAGTACCCCCCAGGGGACGGCCTATGGCTACACCTTC. It encodes CASTPQGTAYGYTF.

The chain is built from TRBV15 and TRBJ2-3; D remains ambiguous. The V end was cut by 6 bases, the J end by 2 bases, with 12 bases between. The germline gives CDR1 LNHNV, CDR2 YYDKDF (reference sequence). The CDR3 sequence is 14 residues long. The CDR3 DNA reads as TGTGCCACCAGTACATCCCGGAACACAGATACGCAGTATTTT. Residues: CATSTSRNTDTQYF.

The chain joins TRBV4-1 to TRBJ2-1; 7 positions agree with TRBD2. The CDR3 is 14 residues long. The V gene end was trimmed by 0 bases and the J gene end by 7 bases; junction bases not matched to a gene: 3. Per germline, CDR1 MGHRA and CDR2 YSYEKL. CDR3 in amino acids: CASSQEGGRNEQFF. CDR3 coding DNA: TGCGCCAGCAGCCAAGAGGGGGGGAGGAATGAGCAGTTCTTC.

This clonotype appeared many times. This chain joins TRBV7-2 and TRBJ2-3, with D uncertain. Germline-derived CDR1 and CDR2 are SGHTA and FQGNSA. V was shortened by 2 bases and J by 6 bases, with 18 bases between the two germline ends. The CDR3 covers 16 residues. Written as DNA, the CDR3 is TGTGCCAGCAGCTTAAGCTCGACGACTCTGGGGGATACGCAGTATTTT. This codes for CASSLSSTTLGDTQYF.

In regard to this clonotype: A much more abundant neighbour one base away suggests this may be a read error. The chain recombines TRBV12-3 or TRBV12-4 with TRBJ2-7; TRBD1 might be the D (6 bases). The CDR3 is made up of 15 amino acids. CDR3 sequence reads: CAGSYRVAASYEQYF. DNA of the CDR3: TGTGCCGGCAGTTACAGGGTCGCGGCCTCCTACGAGCAGTACTTC.

This clonotype was found many times. This sequence joins TRBV7-9 and TRBJ2-6, with D unclear. V was pared by 3 bases and J by 1 base, with 7 bases between. Germline V gives CDR1 SEHNR, CDR2 FQNEAQ (reference sequence). This CDR3 is 15 amino acids long. The CDR3 sequence: CASSLGPSGANVLTF. The CDR3 region has the DNA TGTGCCAGCAGCTTGGGTCCTTCTGGGGCCAACGTCCTGACTTTC. The full variable domain, completed using reference TRBV7-9 and TRBJ2-6, is DTGVSQNPRHKITKRGQNVTFRCDPISEHNRLYWYRQTLGQGPEFLTYFQNEAQLEKSRLLSDRFSAERPKGSFSTLEIQRTEQGDSAMYLCASSLGPSGANVLTFGAGSRLTVL.

Comments on this clonotype: Germline is not matched at one junction end, which may reflect a read error. This chain uses TRBV7-2 with TRBJ2-5; 11 nucleotides line up with TRBD2. The CDR3 covers 16 residues. The germline gives CDR1 SGHTA, CDR2 FQGNSA. In nucleotides, the CDR3 is TGTGCCAGCAGCTTAGGACTAGCGGGATCCCAAGGGACCCAGTACTTC. Amino acids: CASSLGLAGSQGTQYF.

The table lists this clonotype with a count of one. This chain joins TRBV29-1 and TRBJ1-1; no reliable D call. The CDR3 extends over 10 amino acids. Trimming shortened V by 7 bases and J by 5 bases, and 8 bases separated the two germline ends. Germline assignment: CDR1 SQVTM and CDR2 ANQGSEA. This CDR3 reads CSGRWTEAFF. The CDR3, as DNA: TGCAGCGGTCGTTGGACTGAAGCTTTCTTT.

This clonotype has at least ten counts. The chain recombines TRBV12-3 or TRBV12-4 with TRBJ1-1, with a weak D call TRBD1 (5 bases). CDR3 length: 13 amino acids. V was shortened by 6 bases and J by 5 bases, with 13 bases between the two germline ends. The CDR3, as DNA: TGTGCCAGCAGGGTGCAGGGAAAGACTGAAGCTTTCTTT. Protein sequence: CASRVQGKTEAFF.